Listed below are T cell receptor beta chains from one sample, sequenced in a study of Graves' ophthalmopathy and Graves' hyperthyroidism. In TCRdb, the multiplex PCR reads were re-called with MiXCR into one record per CDR3 protein. The sample lists approximately 700,000 distinct CDR3 sequences; approximately 39% were seen once. Sequences were obtained from peripheral blood. The receptors derive from an adult man with Graves' ophthalmopathy. CDR3s include the opening cysteine and the closing phenylalanine or tryptophan. The D gene is left open where the match is weak. Rows give clone size only sometimes, using once, few, many, or a class for an expanded clone.

TRBD1,-,TRBJ2-7,TRBV7-8,TGTGCCAGCAATAGCCGGGACAGGGGGCGCTGGGGCCCCTACGAGCAGTACTTC,CASNSRDRGRWGPYEQYF
-,-,TRBJ1-1,TRBV6-1,TGTGCCAGCAGTGGGGCAGCCCGGATCACTGAAGCTTTCTTT,CASSGAARITEAFF
-,many,TRBJ1-2,TRBV2,TGTGCCAGCACGTGGGGGGCTGGTAACTATGGCTACACCTTC,CASTWGAGNYGYTF
-,few,TRBJ1-4,TRBV6-2/TRBV6-3,TGTGCCAGCAGACCGACAGCCTTTAATGAAAAACTGTTTTTT,CASRPTAFNEKLFF
TRBD2,few,TRBJ2-5,TRBV11-2,TGTGCCAGCAGCTCCCTGGGTAGCGGGAGTAAAGAGACCCAGTACTTC,CASSSLGSGSKETQYF
-,many,TRBJ2-7,TRBV7-6,TGTGCCAGCAGCTTTTCCGCGCTGGGTTCTCGGACTACGGGCGAGCAGTACTTC,CASSFSALGSRTTGEQYF
TRBD2,few,TRBJ2-5,TRBV20-1,TGCAGTGCTAGAAGGGGACTAGACCAAGAGACCCAGTACTTC,CSARRGLDQETQYF
-,few,TRBJ1-1,TRBV20-1,TGCAGTGCTAGAGAAAGCAGGGGTACCCCTGAAGCTTTCTTT,CSARESRGTPEAFF
-,many,TRBJ2-5,TRBV19,TGTGCCAGTAGTCAAGGCAGGAGGGAGACCCAGTACTTC,CASSQGRRETQYF
TRBD1,-,TRBJ1-5,TRBV15,TGTGCCACCAGCAGAGTTACAGGGGGAATGACCCAGCATTTT,CATSRVTGGMTQHF
TRBD1,-,TRBJ1-2,TRBV10-2,TGCGCCAGCAGCCAAGTACGCGGACAGGGACTCTATGGCTACACCTTC,CASSQVRGQGLYGYTF
-,many,TRBJ1-6,TRBV12-5,TGTGCTAGTGGGTTTCGGGAATCACCCCTCCACTTT,CASGFRESPLHF
-,many,TRBJ1-1,TRBV20-1,TGCAGTGCTCAAGGTGGCTGGAACACTGAAGCTTTCTTT,CSAQGGWNTEAFF
-,-,TRBJ1-5,TRBV10-3,TGTGCCATCAGTGAGTCGGCTGGGACCCAGCATTTT,CAISESAGTQHF
-,few,TRBJ1-4,TRBV5-6,TGTGCCAGCAGCCCCGGCGGGGGGCATGAAAAACTGTTTTTT,CASSPGGGHEKLFF
-,-,TRBJ2-7,TRBV14,TGTGCCAGCAGCCAAGATCGAGACAGTCCCCCCTACGAGCAGTACTTC,CASSQDRDSPPYEQYF
TRBD2,-,TRBJ2-6,TRBV29-1,TGCAGCGTTGAAATGTCCAGCGGGACTGGGGCCAACGTCCTGACTTTC,CSVEMSSGTGANVLTF
-,-,TRBJ2-5,TRBV7-9,TGTGCCAGCAGCTTAGTCAGCGGAGGACAGTACTTC,CASSLVSGGQYF
TRBD1,-,TRBJ2-7,TRBV7-9,TGTGCCAGCAGCTTTTTTGACAGGGGACCCCTCTACGAGCAGTACTTC,CASSFFDRGPLYEQYF
-,-,TRBJ2-5,TRBV7-8,TGCGCCAGCAGCCCGAAGAGCAGGGGAATAGAGACCCAGTACTTC,CASSPKSRGIETQYF
-,many,TRBJ2-2,TRBV7-2,TGTGCCAGCAGCGCTCCGGGACACAACACCGGGGAGCTGTTTTTT,CASSAPGHNTGELFF
-,-,TRBJ1-4,TRBV15,TGTGCCACCAGCGCACCCGGCAGGGTGACTGAAAAACTGTTTTTT,CATSAPGRVTEKLFF
-,many,TRBJ2-6,TRBV2,TGTGCCAGCAGTGGCTCTGGGGCCAACGTCCTGACTTTC,CASSGSGANVLTF
TRBD1,-,TRBJ1-2,TRBV7-9,TGTGCCAGCAGCTTAAAACAGGGGGAAGGCTACACCTTC,CASSLKQGEGYTF
-,-,TRBJ1-5,TRBV2,TGTGCCAGCAGTGAAGTAGGAAGAGGGAATCAGCCCCAGCATTTT,CASSEVGRGNQPQHF
-,-,TRBJ2-2,TRBV6-5,TGTGCCAGCAGTCCACGAGGTACCAGGGAGCTGTTTTTT,CASSPRGTRELFF